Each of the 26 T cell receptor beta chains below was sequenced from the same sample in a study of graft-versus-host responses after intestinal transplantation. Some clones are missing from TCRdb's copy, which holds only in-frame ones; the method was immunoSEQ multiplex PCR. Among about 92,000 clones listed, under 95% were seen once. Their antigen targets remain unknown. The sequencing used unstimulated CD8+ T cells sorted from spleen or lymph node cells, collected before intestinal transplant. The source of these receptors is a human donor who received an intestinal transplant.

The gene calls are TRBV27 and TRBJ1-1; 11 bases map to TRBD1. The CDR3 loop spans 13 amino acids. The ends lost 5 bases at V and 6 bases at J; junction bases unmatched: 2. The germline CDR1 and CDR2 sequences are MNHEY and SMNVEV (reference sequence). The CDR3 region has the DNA TGTGCCAGCAGTAAGGGACAGGGGGCTGAAGCTTTCTTT. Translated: CASSKGQGAEAFF.

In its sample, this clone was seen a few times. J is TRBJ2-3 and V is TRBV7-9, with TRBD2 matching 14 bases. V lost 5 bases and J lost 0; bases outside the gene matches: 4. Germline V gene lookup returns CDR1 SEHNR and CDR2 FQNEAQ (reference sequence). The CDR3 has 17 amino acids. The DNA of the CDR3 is TGTGCCAGCAGCCGGACTAGCGGGAGGACTAGCACAGATACGCAGTATTTT. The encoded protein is CASSRTSGRTSTDTQYF.

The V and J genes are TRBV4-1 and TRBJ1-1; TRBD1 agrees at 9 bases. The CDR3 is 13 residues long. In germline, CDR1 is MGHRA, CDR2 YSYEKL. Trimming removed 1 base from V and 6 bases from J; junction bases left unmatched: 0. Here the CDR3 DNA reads TGCGCCAGCAGCCAAGGGACAGGGGCTGAAGCTTTCTTT. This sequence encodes CASSQGTGAEAFF.

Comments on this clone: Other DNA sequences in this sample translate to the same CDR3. CDR3 sequence (DNA): TGTGCCAGCAGCTTGGAAGACAGTTCCTACGAGCAGTACTTC. Its protein product is CASSLEDSSYEQYF. The chain couples TRBV5-6 to TRBJ2-7, with D maybe TRBD1 (5 bases). The CDR3 is 14 residues long. Trimming took 0 bases from V and 1 from J, leaving 8 bases between them. Germline V gene sequence: CDR1 SGHDT, CDR2 YYEEEE.

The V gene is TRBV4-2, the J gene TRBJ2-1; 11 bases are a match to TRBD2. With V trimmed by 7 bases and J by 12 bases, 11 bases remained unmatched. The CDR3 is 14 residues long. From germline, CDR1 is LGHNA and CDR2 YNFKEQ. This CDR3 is CASTLGLAADPQFF. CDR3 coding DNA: TGTGCCAGCACCCTGGGACTAGCGGCCGACCCGCAGTTCTTC.

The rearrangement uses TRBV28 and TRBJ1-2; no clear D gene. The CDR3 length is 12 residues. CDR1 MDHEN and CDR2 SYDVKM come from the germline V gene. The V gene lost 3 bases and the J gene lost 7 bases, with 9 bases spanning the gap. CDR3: CASSLDLGGYTF. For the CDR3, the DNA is TGTGCCAGCAGTTTGGATCTGGGTGGCTACACCTTC.

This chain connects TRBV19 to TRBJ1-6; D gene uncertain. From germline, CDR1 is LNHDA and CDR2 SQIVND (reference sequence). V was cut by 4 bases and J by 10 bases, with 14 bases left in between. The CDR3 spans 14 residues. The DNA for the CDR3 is TGTGCCAGTAGTACCGGAGAAGGACCGTCACCCCTCCACTTT. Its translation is CASSTGEGPSPLHF.

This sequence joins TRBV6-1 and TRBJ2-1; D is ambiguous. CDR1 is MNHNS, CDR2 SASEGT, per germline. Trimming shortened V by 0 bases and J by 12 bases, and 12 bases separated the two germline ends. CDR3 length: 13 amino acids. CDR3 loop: CASSEAGGYGQFF. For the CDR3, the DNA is TGTGCCAGCAGTGAAGCGGGCGGTTACGGGCAGTTCTTC.

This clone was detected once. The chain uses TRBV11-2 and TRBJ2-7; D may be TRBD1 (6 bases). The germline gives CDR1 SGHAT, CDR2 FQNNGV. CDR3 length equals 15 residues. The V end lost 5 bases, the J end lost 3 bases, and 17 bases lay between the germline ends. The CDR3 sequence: CASSTPEQGFYEQYF. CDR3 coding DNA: TGTGCCAGCAGCACCCCCGAACAGGGATTCTACGAGCAGTACTTC.

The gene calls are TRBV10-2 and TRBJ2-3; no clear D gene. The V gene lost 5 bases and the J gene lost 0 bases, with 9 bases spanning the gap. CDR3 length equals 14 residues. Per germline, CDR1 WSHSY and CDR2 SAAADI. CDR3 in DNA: TGCGCCAGCAGTTACTCCTTTAGCACAGATACGCAGTATTTT. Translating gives CASSYSFSTDTQYF.

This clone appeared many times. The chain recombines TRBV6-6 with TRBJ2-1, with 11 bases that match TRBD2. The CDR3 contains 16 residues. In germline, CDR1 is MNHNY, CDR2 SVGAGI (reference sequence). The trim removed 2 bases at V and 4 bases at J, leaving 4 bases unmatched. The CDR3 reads CASSYLVAGGYNEQFF. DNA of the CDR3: TGTGCCAGCAGTTACCTAGTAGCGGGAGGGTACAATGAGCAGTTCTTC.

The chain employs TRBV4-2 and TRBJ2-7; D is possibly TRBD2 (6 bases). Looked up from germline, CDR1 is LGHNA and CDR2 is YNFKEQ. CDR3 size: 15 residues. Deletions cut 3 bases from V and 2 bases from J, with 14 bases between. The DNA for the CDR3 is TGTGCCAGCAGCCATTTTAGCGGAGATCCCTACGAGCAGTACTTC. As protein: CASSHFSGDPYEQYF.

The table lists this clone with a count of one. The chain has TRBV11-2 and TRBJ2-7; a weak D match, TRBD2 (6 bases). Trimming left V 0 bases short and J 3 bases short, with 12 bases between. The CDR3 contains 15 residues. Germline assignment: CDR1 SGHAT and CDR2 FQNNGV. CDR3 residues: CASSLEGGLVYEQYF. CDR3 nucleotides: TGTGCCAGCAGCTTAGAGGGGGGTCTAGTCTACGAGCAGTACTTC.

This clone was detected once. This CDR3 is CASSYGANGYTF. For the CDR3, the DNA is TGTGCCAGCAGTTACGGGGCCAATGGCTACACCTTC. The gene calls are TRBV6-6 and TRBJ1-2; a possible D gene is TRBD1 (5 bases). Germline loops: CDR1 MNHNY, CDR2 SVGAGI (reference sequence). V lost 2 bases, J lost 6 bases, and 7 bases lay in between. This CDR3 region has 12 residues.

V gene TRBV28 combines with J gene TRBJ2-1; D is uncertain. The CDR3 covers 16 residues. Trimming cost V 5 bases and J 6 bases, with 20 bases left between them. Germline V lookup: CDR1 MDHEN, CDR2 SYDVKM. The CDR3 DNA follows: TGTGCCAGCAGTGGGTTAGCCTATAACTACGTCAATGAGCAGTTCTTC. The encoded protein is CASSGLAYNYVNEQFF.

The CDR3 nucleotides read TGTGCCAGCAGTTTATGGCCCCTTTACAATGAGCAGTTCTTC. Its protein product is CASSLWPLYNEQFF. The V and J genes are TRBV28 and TRBJ2-1; D is unresolved. CDR1 MDHEN and CDR2 SYDVKM come from the germline V gene. This CDR3 contains 14 residues. The germline V and J ends were trimmed by 0 bases and 4 bases, with 7 bases remaining between them. The variable domain in full, completed from reference TRBV28 and TRBJ2-1, reads DVKVTQSSRYLVKRTGEKVFLECVQDMDHENMFWYRQDPGLGLRLIYFSYDVKMKEKGDIPEGYSVSREKKERFSLILESASTNQTSMYLCASSLWPLYNEQFFGPGTRLTVL.

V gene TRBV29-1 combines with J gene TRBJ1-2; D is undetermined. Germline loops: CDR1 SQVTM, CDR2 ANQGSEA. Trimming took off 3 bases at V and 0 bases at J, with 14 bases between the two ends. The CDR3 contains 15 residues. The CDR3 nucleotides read TGCAGCGTTGACCCTTGGTCAGAAGCTAACTATGGCTACACCTTC. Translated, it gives CSVDPWSEANYGYTF.

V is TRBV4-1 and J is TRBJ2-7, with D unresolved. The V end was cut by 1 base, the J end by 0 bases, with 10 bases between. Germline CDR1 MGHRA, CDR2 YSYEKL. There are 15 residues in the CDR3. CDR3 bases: TGCGCCAGCAGCCAAGGGGTTCGAAGCTCCTACGAGCAGTACTTC. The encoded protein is CASSQGVRSSYEQYF.

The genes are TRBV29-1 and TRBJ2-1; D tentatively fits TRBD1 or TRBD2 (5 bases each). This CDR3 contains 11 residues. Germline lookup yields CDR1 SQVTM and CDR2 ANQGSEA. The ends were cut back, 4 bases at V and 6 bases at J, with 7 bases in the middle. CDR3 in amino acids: CSVAGLNEQFF. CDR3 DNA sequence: TGCAGCGTTGCGGGGCTCAATGAGCAGTTCTTC.

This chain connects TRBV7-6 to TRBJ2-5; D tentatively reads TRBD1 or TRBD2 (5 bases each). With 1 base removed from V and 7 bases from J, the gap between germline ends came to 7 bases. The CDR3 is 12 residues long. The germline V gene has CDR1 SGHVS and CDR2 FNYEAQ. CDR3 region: CASSLGDGTQYF. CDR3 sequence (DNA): TGTGCCAGCAGCTTAGGGGACGGGACCCAGTACTTC.

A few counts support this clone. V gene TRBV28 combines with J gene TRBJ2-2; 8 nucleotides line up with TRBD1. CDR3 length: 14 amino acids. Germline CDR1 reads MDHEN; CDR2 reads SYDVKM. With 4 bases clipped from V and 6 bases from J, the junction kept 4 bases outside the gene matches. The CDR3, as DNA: TGTGCCAGCAGTTACCTGACAGGGGCCGGGGAGCTGTTTTTT. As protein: CASSYLTGAGELFF.

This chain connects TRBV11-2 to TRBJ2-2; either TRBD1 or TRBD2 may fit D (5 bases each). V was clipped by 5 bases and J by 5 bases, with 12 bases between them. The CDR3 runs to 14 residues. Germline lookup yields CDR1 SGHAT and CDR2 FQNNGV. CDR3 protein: CASSQVGVTGELFF. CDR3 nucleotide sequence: TGTGCCAGCAGCCAAGTGGGGGTAACCGGGGAGCTGTTTTTT.

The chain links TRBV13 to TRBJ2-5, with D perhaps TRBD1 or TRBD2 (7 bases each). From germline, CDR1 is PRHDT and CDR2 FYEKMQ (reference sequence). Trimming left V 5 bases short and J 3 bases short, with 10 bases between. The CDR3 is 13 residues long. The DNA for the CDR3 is TGTGCCAGCAGCCCAGGGGGGGAAGAGACCCAGTACTTC. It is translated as CASSPGGEETQYF.

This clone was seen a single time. This chain's CDR3 is CASRGQGASGELFF. The CDR3, as DNA: TGTGCCAGCAGGGGACAGGGGGCCTCCGGGGAGCTGTTTTTT. This chain uses TRBV6-1 with TRBJ2-2; TRBD1 agrees at 12 bases. CDR1 is MNHNS, CDR2 SASEGT, per germline. This CDR3 has 14 amino acids. The ends lost 6 bases at V and 6 bases at J; junction bases unmatched: 2.

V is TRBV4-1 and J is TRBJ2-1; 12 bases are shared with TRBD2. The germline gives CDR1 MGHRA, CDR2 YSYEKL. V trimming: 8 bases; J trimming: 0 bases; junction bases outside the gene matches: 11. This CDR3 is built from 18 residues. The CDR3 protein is CASGGGLAGGSSYNEQFF. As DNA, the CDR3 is TGCGCCAGCGGCGGGGGACTAGCGGGTGGGAGCTCCTACAATGAGCAGTTCTTC.

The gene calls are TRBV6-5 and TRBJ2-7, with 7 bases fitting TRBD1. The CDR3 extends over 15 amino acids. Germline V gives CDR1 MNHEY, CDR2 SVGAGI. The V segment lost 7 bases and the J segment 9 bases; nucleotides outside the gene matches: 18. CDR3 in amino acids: CASKRTGTAIGGQYF. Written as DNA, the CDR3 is TGTGCCAGCAAAAGAACCGGGACAGCGATCGGTGGGCAGTACTTC.